What follows describes a single TCR beta chain. The data are from a study of blood T cells in healthy people across ages. V dropped 6 bases and J dropped 1 base, with 16 bases sitting between them. The CDR3 extends over 15 amino acids. Germline lookup yields CDR1 DFQATT and CDR2 SNEGSKA (reference sequence). Together with a sample-barcoded 5' primer, a J-beta primer mix was included in a second PCR lasting about 6 to 11 cycles. TCRdb re-derived calls from the 5' RACE reads in MiXCR, one entry per CDR3 protein. In the table there are about 1.8 million distinct CDR3 sequences, around half of which are singletons.

This TCR was recovered from a middle-aged woman in good health. The V call is TRBV20-1, the J call TRBJ2-4; possibly TRBD1 or TRBD2 for D (6 bases each). Sequencing input: blood. This CDR3 reads CSALVQGRAKNIQYF. In nucleotides, the CDR3 is TGCAGTGCCCTGGTTCAGGGGAGGGCCAAAAACATTCAGTACTTC.